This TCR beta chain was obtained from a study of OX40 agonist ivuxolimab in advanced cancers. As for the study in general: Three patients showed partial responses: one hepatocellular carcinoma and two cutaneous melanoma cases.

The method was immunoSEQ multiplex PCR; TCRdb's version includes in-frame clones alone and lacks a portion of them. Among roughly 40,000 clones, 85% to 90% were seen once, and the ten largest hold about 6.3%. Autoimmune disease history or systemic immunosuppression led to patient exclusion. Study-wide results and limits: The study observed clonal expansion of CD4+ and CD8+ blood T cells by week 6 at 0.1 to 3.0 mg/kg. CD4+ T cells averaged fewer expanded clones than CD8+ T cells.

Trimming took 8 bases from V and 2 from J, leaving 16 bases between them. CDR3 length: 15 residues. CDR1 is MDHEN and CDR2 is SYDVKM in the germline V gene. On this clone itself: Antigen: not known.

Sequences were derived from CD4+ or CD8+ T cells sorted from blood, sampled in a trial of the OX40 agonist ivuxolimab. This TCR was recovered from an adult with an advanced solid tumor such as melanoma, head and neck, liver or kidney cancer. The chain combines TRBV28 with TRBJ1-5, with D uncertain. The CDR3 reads CASDRGQRRNQPQHF. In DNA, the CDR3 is TGTGCCAGCGACCGGGGTCAGCGGCGCAATCAGCCCCAGCATTTT.